The sequence of this T cell receptor beta chain was determined in a study of cytomegalovirus exposure and HLA in healthy donors. Looking at the study overall: Researchers found that roughly 81% of 300 to 450 genotyped donors fell within the Caucasian-associated ancestry cluster. Study observations and caveats: In a later analysis, donors in an Asian-associated ancestry cluster reportedly had fewer N-insertions in productive TCRs than the cohort mean. Differences between HLA loci emerged in a later analysis of TCR association rates, with DRB1 most and HLA-C fewest. Across all donors, roughly uniform sequencing depth was an assumption of the presence/absence analyses.

PCR was performed using 60 Vbeta and 13 Jbeta primers. Profiling relied on immunoSEQ multiplex PCR, and the TCRdb table lists in-frame clones only, not all of them. The repertoire holds 130,000 to 150,000 clones, with 80% as singletons. Between the trimmed V and J ends, which lost 3 bases and 3 bases, there was a span of 15 bases. The CDR3 covers 15 residues. The germline gives CDR1 MNHNS, CDR2 SASEGT. Of note for this clone: Its antigen is currently unknown.

This TCR was recovered from a man aged 30-40 years in good health and CMV-seronegative. Material for sequencing was PBMCs. The genes are TRBV6-1 and TRBJ2-7; D may be TRBD1 (5 bases). The CDR3 region is CASSEQDLGVYEQYF. In nucleotides, the CDR3 is TGTGCCAGCAGTGAGCAGGACCTAGGGGTCTACGAGCAGTACTTC.